This T cell receptor beta chain appears in the sequencing data of a study of Ad26.COV2.S vaccination and SARS-CoV-2 variants. Sequencing used immunoSEQ multiplex PCR; TCRdb keeps in-frame clones, though not all of them. The sample lists 350,000 to 450,000 clones, roughly 85% occurring once. Treatment indicated: some 20 received Ad26.COV2.S at low or high dose, single or two shots; about five received placebo; per-sample allocation not given. Vaccine and placebo recipients were sampled on day 63 after the first injection. The CDR3 spans 19 residues. With V trimmed by 0 bases and J by 3 bases, 14 bases remained unmatched. CDR1 is MNHEY and CDR2 is SVGEGT in the germline V gene.

The material sequenced was peripheral blood, taken in a trial of Ad26.COV2.S vaccine versus placebo. The origin of this receptor is a person between 18 and 65 years old who received the Ad26.COV2.S COVID-19 vaccine or a placebo. This chain uses TRBV6-2 or TRBV6-3 with TRBJ1-1; TRBD1 matches at 9 bases. The DNA of the CDR3 is TGTGCCAGCAGTTACTCGAGAGGACAGGGGATTTATAGGGACACTGAAGCTTTCTTT. Its protein product is CASSYSRGQGIYRDTEAFF.